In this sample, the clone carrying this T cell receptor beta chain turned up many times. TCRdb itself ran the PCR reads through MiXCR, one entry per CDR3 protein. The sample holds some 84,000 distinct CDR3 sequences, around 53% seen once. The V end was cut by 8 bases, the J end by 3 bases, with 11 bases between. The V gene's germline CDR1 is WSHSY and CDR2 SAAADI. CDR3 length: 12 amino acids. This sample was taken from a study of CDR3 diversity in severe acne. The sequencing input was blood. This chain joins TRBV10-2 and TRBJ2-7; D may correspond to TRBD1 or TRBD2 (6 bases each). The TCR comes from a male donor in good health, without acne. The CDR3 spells CASAGQVYEQYF. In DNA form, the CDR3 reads TGCGCCAGCGCGGGACAAGTCTACGAGCAGTACTTC.